Following are 29 T cell receptor beta chains from one sample sequenced in a study of T cells after yellow fever vaccination. TCRdb called the 5' RACE reads again in MiXCR, with one record for every CDR3 protein. The sample shows about 220,000 distinct CDR3 sequences, less than 7.5% of them seen only once. The sample in question was CD4+ T cells sorted from PBMCs, obtained on the day of the yellow fever booster vaccination. The receptors come from a man aged 30 to 39 who received the YFV17D yellow fever vaccine.

This clonotype has just one count. The chain has TRBV7-9 and TRBJ2-3; no clear D. The V gene's germline CDR1 is SEHNR and CDR2 FQNEAQ (reference sequence). V was trimmed by 4 bases and J by 1 base, leaving 12 bases between them. The CDR3 contains 15 residues. CDR3 in DNA: TGTGCCAGCAGCTATTCCGGGTTACGCACAGATACGCAGTATTTT. It yields the protein CASSYSGLRTDTQYF.

V and J are TRBV29-1 and TRBJ2-2, with D unresolved. The germline V gene has CDR1 SQVTM and CDR2 ANQGSEA. Deletions cut 6 bases from V and 1 base from J, with 12 bases between. The CDR3 has 14 amino acids. This CDR3 reads CSVTRTGNTGELFF. CDR3 coding DNA: TGCAGCGTGACGAGGACGGGGAACACCGGGGAGCTGTTTTTT.

The J gene is TRBJ2-1, the V gene TRBV20-1; 7 nucleotides match TRBD2. This CDR3 has 16 amino acids. CDR1 is DFQATT and CDR2 is SNEGSKA in the germline V gene (reference sequence). The CDR3 nucleotides are TGCTGCGCTAGTTTGTGGGAGGGGAGCTCCTACAATGAGCAGTTCTTC. Protein product: CCASLWEGSSYNEQFF.

This clonotype was seen only a few times. The V gene is TRBV6-2 or TRBV6-3, the J gene TRBJ2-3, with D possibly being TRBD1 (7 bases). Germline assignment: CDR1 MNHEY and CDR2 SVGEGT. V lost 1 base and J 3 bases, leaving 11 bases between the germline ends. This CDR3 region has 15 residues. CDR3 sequence reads: CASSYWRGRTDTQYF. DNA for the CDR3: TGTGCCAGCAGTTACTGGAGGGGGCGAACAGATACGCAGTATTTT.

V is TRBV19 and J is TRBJ2-2; D is tentatively TRBD1 or TRBD2 (6 bases each). Germline V lookup: CDR1 LNHDA, CDR2 SQIVND (reference sequence). This CDR3 is 14 amino acids long. The V end lost 9 bases, the J end lost 8 bases, and 19 bases lay between the germline ends. The CDR3 protein is CASGGPYRAGELFF. CDR3 sequence (DNA): TGTGCCAGCGGGGGCCCCTACAGGGCTGGGGAGCTGTTTTTT. The full variable domain, with the rest looked up from reference TRBV19 and TRBJ2-2, is DGGITQSPKYLFRKEGQNVTLSCEQNLNHDAMYWYRQDPGQGLRLIYYSQIVNDFQKGDIAEGYSVSREKKESFPLTVTSAQKNPTAFYLCASGGPYRAGELFFGEGSRLTVL.

V is TRBV29-1 and J is TRBJ2-4; no clear D gene. Germline CDR1 is SQVTM and CDR2 is ANQGSEA. This CDR3 comprises 18 residues. The V and J ends lost 2 bases and 0 bases respectively, with 20 bases between them. The CDR3 loop reads CSVETLVPGHLAKNIQYF. CDR3 sequence (DNA): TGCAGCGTTGAAACTCTAGTTCCGGGCCACCTAGCCAAAAACATTCAGTACTTC.

CDR3 protein: CASSQDLAGGASSYEQYF. The CDR3 coding sequence is TGCGCCAGCAGCCAAGATCTGGCAGGGGGCGCATCGTCCTACGAGCAGTACTTC. The V call is TRBV4-3, the J call TRBJ2-7, with TRBD1 matching over 8 bases. The CDR3 is made up of 18 amino acids. The J segment lost 1 base and the V segment lost 0 bases, leaving 11 bases of the junction unmatched. Germline CDR1 is LGHNA and CDR2 is YSLEER.

The table lists this clonotype with many counts. This sequence joins TRBV7-2 and TRBJ2-1; 7 bases line up with TRBD1. This CDR3 comprises 15 residues. V shed 0 bases, J shed 3 bases, and the junction held 2 bases outside the gene matches. The V gene's germline CDR1 is SGHTA and CDR2 FQGNSA. CDR3 in amino acids: CASSLAAGGYNEQFF. CDR3 sequence (DNA): TGTGCCAGCAGCTTAGCTGCAGGGGGCTACAATGAGCAGTTCTTC.

This clonotype showed up many times. The chain employs TRBV7-2 and TRBJ2-5; 9 positions match TRBD2. V gave up 6 bases and J gave up 1 base; unmatched junction bases: 6. Germline loops: CDR1 SGHTA, CDR2 FQGNSA. CDR3 length equals 15 residues. The CDR3 DNA is TGTGCCAGCAGTTACACTAGCGGGTTCCAAGAGACCCAGTACTTC. Translating it yields CASSYTSGFQETQYF.

A few counts support this clonotype. The chain combines TRBV19 with TRBJ1-5, with unresolved D. Germline-derived CDR1 and CDR2 are LNHDA and SQIVND (reference sequence). The CDR3 consists of 14 residues. Trimming removed 1 base from V and 0 bases from J, with 4 bases in between. The CDR3 protein is CASSIGVSNQPQHF. DNA of the CDR3: TGTGCCAGTAGTATAGGGGTTAGCAATCAGCCCCAGCATTTT.

The rearrangement links TRBV7-6 to TRBJ2-7, with 7 bases fitting TRBD2. The CDR3 is made up of 15 amino acids. Germline V CDR1 and CDR2: SGHVS, FNYEAQ. V lost 5 bases to trimming and J lost 4 bases; unmatched junction nucleotides: 11. In nucleotides, the CDR3 is TGTGCCAGCAGCCTTGGGGGGGACTCAGCGTACGAGCAGTACTTC. It codes for CASSLGGDSAYEQYF.

There are many counts of this clonotype. The chain carries TRBV7-2 and TRBJ2-7; 7 bases are shared with TRBD1. This CDR3 contains 15 residues. V lost 1 base to trimming and J lost 2 bases; unmatched junction nucleotides: 5. The germline V gene has CDR1 SGHTA and CDR2 FQGNSA. Here the CDR3 DNA reads TGTGCCAGCAGCTTAGGAGGGACAGTTGCCTACGAGCAGTACTTC. Translation gives CASSLGGTVAYEQYF.

J is TRBJ2-2 and V is TRBV12-3 or TRBV12-4; D gene ambiguous. The CDR3 has 12 amino acids. The ends were cut back, 3 bases at V and 13 bases at J, with 12 bases in the middle. CDR3 in DNA: TGTGCCAGCAGTTTGGGTCGCTTTGGGCTGTTTTTT. As protein: CASSLGRFGLFF.

This clonotype turned up a few times. The genes are TRBV7-2 and TRBJ2-1; 7 bases agree with TRBD2. Trimming removed 2 bases from V and 2 bases from J; junction bases left unmatched: 3. Germline V gene data show CDR1 as SGHTA and CDR2 as FQGNSA. This CDR3 spans 15 amino acids. This CDR3 is CASSLSGNTYNEQFF. In DNA form, the CDR3 reads TGTGCCAGCAGCTTAAGCGGGAACACCTACAATGAGCAGTTCTTC. The variable domain in full, completed from reference TRBV7-2 and TRBJ2-1, reads GAGVSQSPSNKVTEKGKDVELRCDPISGHTALYWYRQSLGQGLEFLIYFQGNSAPDKSGLPSDRFSAERTGGSVSTLTIQRTQQEDSAVYLCASSLSGNTYNEQFFGPGTRLTVL.

This chain uses TRBV28 with TRBJ1-2; no definite D call. Trimming left V 7 bases short and J 4 bases short, with 16 bases between. The germline V gene encodes CDR1 MDHEN and CDR2 SYDVKM. The CDR3 sequence is 14 residues long. The CDR3 region has the DNA TGTGCCAGCAACCCTGGCAGGCACTTCTATGGCTACACCTTC. It is translated as CASNPGRHFYGYTF.

This clonotype was counted at least ten times. The rearrangement joins TRBV5-1 to TRBJ2-7; TRBD1 matches 7 bases. Trimming took 4 bases from V and 3 from J; bases not matched to a gene: 4. The CDR3 covers 13 residues. CDR1 and CDR2 from the germline V gene are SGHRS and YFSETQ. Here the CDR3 reads CASSLRQGYEQYF. CDR3 nucleotide sequence: TGCGCCAGCAGCCTCCGACAGGGCTACGAGCAGTACTTC.

This clonotype was counted only a few times. This chain links TRBV4-3 with TRBJ2-2, with 7 bases lining up with TRBD2. This CDR3 is built from 15 residues. J was trimmed by 1 base and V by 4 bases; bases with no gene match: 3. Germline assignment: CDR1 LGHNA and CDR2 YSLEER. Here the CDR3 reads CASSRDYRNTGELFF. The CDR3 region has the DNA TGCGCCAGCAGCCGGGACTACAGGAACACCGGGGAGCTGTTTTTT.

Many counts were recorded for this clonotype. The V call is TRBV7-2, the J call TRBJ2-4; 8 bases are shared with TRBD1. In germline, CDR1 is SGHTA, CDR2 FQGNSA. Trimming removed 5 bases from V and 7 bases from J; junction bases left unmatched: 7. This CDR3 comprises 14 residues. The CDR3 DNA sequence: TGTGCCAGCAGCCTTCCGGCAGGGGGCAACATTCAGTACTTC. It yields the protein CASSLPAGGNIQYF.

This clonotype appeared many times. The chain is built from TRBV25-1 and TRBJ2-2; 8 bases align to TRBD1. CDR3 length: 17 residues. J was trimmed by 5 bases and V by 2 bases; bases with no gene match: 10. The germline gives CDR1 MGHDK, CDR2 SYGVNS. The CDR3 is CASSETGPGGATGELFF. The CDR3 nucleotides are TGTGCCAGCAGTGAAACCGGGCCAGGGGGCGCAACCGGGGAGCTGTTTTTT.

The V and J genes are TRBV6-5 and TRBJ1-5, with 8 bases matching TRBD1. J lost 4 bases, V lost 4 bases, and 9 bases had no gene match. The CDR3 is made up of 16 amino acids. Germline-derived CDR1 and CDR2 are MNHEY and SVGAGI. The CDR3 loop reads CASSLTGDPRNQPQHF. The CDR3 coding sequence is TGTGCCAGCAGTTTGACAGGGGATCCGCGGAATCAGCCCCAGCATTTT.

Only a few counts were recorded for this clonotype. V usage is TRBV28 and J usage is TRBJ1-5, with 9 bases fitting TRBD1. V shed 5 bases and J 2 bases; nucleotides not matched to a gene: 19. CDR3 length: 20 residues. Germline-derived CDR1 and CDR2 are MDHEN and SYDVKM. This chain's CDR3 is CASSTQGRGQGVWGNQPQHF. In DNA, the CDR3 is TGTGCCAGCAGTACCCAAGGGCGGGGACAGGGCGTGTGGGGCAATCAGCCCCAGCATTTT.

There are many counts of this clonotype. At one of its ends the junction is not consistent with the germline gene, which may arise from a read error. V gene TRBV5-1 combines with J gene TRBJ2-5; possibly TRBD2 for D (5 bases). In germline, CDR1 is SGHRS, CDR2 YFSETQ. The CDR3 covers 13 residues. CDR3 DNA: TGTGCCAGCAGTTTACGGGGCCAAGAGACCCAGTACTTC. Its translation: CASSLRGQETQYF.

This clonotype came up many times. The rearrangement joins TRBV6-5 to TRBJ2-4, with TRBD1 matching 9 bases. V lost 0 bases to trimming and J lost 5 bases; unmatched junction nucleotides: 14. The V gene's germline CDR1 is MNHEY and CDR2 SVGAGI. This CDR3 spans 19 amino acids. The CDR3 reads CASSYSHVPGQGRENIQYF. CDR3 sequence (DNA): TGTGCCAGCAGTTACTCTCACGTCCCGGGACAGGGTCGAGAAAACATTCAGTACTTC.

The rearrangement uses TRBV6-9 and TRBJ2-1, with TRBD2 matching over 12 bases. V dropped 2 bases and J dropped 6; count of bases not matched to a gene: 5. The CDR3 spans 16 residues. CDR1 is MNHGY, CDR2 SVAAGI, per germline. The CDR3 nucleotides read TGTGCCAGCAGTTATAGGGGACTAGCGGGCCGCAATGAGCAGTTCTTC. Its translation is CASSYRGLAGRNEQFF.

This clonotype has just a few counts. The chain has TRBV2 and TRBJ2-7; unclear D gene. Germline CDR1 SNHLY, CDR2 FYNNEI. This CDR3 spans 13 amino acids. With 5 bases removed from V and 9 bases from J, the gap between germline ends came to 17 bases. CDR3 in amino acids: CASSPTPRSGQYF. As DNA, the CDR3 is TGTGCCAGCAGTCCAACCCCTCGATCGGGGCAGTACTTC.

This clonotype has just a few counts. The CDR3 DNA sequence: TGTGCCAGCAGTACCTACAGGGAGCAGTACTTC. Encoded protein: CASSTYREQYF. V gene TRBV6-5 combines with J gene TRBJ2-7; D possibly corresponds to TRBD1 (5 bases). Trimming shortened V by 5 bases and J by 7 bases, and 9 bases separated the two germline ends. Germline CDR1 and CDR2: MNHEY and SVGAGI. CDR3 length: 11 residues.

This clonotype was observed at least ten times. The chain combines TRBV5-4 with TRBJ2-2; D is uncertain. CDR1 and CDR2 from the germline V gene are SGHNT and YYREEE (reference sequence). There are 14 residues in the CDR3. V was pared by 1 base and J by 3 bases, with 7 bases between. The CDR3 reads CASSLSSHTGELFF. The CDR3 DNA is TGTGCCAGCAGCTTGAGCTCCCACACCGGGGAGCTGTTTTTT.

This clonotype has a handful of counts. V usage is TRBV29-1 and J usage is TRBJ1-4, with a weak D call TRBD1 (6 bases). Trimming stripped 6 bases from V and 0 bases from J, with 11 bases between. CDR1 and CDR2 (germline): SQVTM, ANQGSEA. The CDR3 extends over 14 amino acids. The CDR3 region is CSVGGSATNEKLFF. In DNA form, the CDR3 reads TGCAGCGTCGGGGGCTCGGCAACTAATGAAAAACTGTTTTTT.

This chain links TRBV7-6 with TRBJ2-5, with 14 bases that match TRBD2. Germline-derived CDR1 and CDR2 are SGHVS and FNYEAQ. V shed 5 bases, J shed 7 bases, and the junction held 15 bases outside the gene matches. This CDR3 is 18 amino acids long. This chain's CDR3 is CASSTAKRLAGGAGTQYF. The CDR3 region has the DNA TGTGCCAGCAGCACCGCCAAGAGACTAGCGGGAGGGGCGGGGACCCAGTACTTC.